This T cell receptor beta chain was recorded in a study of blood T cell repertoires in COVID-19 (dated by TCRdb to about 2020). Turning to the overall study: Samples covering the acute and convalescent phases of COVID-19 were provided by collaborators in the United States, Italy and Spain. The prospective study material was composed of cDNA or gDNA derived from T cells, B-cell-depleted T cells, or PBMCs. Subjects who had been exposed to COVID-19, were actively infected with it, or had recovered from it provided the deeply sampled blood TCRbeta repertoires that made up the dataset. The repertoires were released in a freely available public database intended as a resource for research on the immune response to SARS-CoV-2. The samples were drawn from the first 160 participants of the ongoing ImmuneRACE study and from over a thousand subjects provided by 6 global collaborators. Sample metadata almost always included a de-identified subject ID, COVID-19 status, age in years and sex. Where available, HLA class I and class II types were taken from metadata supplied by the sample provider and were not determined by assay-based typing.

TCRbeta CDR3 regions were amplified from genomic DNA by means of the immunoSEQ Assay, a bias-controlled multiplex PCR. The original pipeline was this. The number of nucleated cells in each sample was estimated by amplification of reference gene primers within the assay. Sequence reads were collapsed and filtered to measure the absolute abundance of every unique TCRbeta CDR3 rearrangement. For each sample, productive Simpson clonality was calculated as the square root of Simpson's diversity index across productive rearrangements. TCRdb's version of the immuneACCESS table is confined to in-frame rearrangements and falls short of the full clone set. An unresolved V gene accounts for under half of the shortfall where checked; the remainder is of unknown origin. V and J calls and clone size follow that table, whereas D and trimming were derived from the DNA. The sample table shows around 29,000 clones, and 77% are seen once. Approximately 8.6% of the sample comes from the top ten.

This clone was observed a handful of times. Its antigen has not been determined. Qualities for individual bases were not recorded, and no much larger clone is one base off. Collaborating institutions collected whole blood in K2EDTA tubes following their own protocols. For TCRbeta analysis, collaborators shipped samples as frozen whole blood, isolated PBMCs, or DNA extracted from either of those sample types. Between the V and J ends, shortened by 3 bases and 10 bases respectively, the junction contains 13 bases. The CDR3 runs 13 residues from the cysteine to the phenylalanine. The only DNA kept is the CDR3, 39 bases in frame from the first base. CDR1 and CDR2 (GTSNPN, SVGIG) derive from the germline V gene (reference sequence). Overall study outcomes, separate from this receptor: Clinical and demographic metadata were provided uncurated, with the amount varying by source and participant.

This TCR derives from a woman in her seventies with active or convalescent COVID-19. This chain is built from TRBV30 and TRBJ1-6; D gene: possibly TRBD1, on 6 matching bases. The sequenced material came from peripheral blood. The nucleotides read TGTGCCTGGAGACAGGGTTTCGGATCACCCCTCCACTTT. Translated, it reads CAWRQGFGSPLHF.